The clone carrying this TCR beta chain was observed once. This CDR3 comprises 16 residues. V dropped 2 bases and J dropped 2 bases, with 15 bases sitting between them. Germline CDR1 reads MDHEN; CDR2 reads SYDVKM. The entry originates in a study of blood T cell repertoires in COVID-19. Profiled with immunoSEQ multiplex PCR; TCRdb holds only in-frame clones, not every one. The sample includes around 250,000 clones, about nine tenths of them seen just once. The chain has TRBV28 and TRBJ1-2; D remains unclear. Sequencing was done on a sample of PBMCs or T cells enriched from blood (not recorded which). This sequence originates from a human donor in a cohort exposed to, infected with or recovered from COVID-19 (not recorded which). The donor label of this sample is uncertain. The CDR3 region is CASSLPPWARNYGYTF. The CDR3 DNA is TGTGCCAGCAGTTTACCACCGTGGGCTCGCAACTATGGCTACACCTTC.